The 3 T cell receptor beta chains reported below all come from one sample, sequenced in a study of blood T cell repertoires in COVID-19. TCRdb's copy holds only in-frame clones and misses some; the assay was immunoSEQ multiplex PCR. Of some 160,000 clones listed, about nine tenths are singletons. The specimen was peripheral blood. These receptors were obtained from a man between 18 and 35 years old with COVID-19, enrolled during active disease.

This sequence joins TRBV6-6 and TRBJ1-1; maybe TRBD1 (6 bases). V dropped 2 bases and J dropped 5 bases, with 15 bases sitting between them. Germline-derived CDR1 and CDR2 are MNHNY and SVGAGI (reference sequence). This CDR3 is 15 amino acids long. The CDR3 coding sequence is TGTGCCAGCAGTTACACGGGGCAACAGGGAACTGAAGCTTTCTTT. Translating gives CASSYTGQQGTEAFF.

The chain is built from TRBV28 and TRBJ2-1, with 9 positions matching TRBD2. Germline assignment: CDR1 MDHEN and CDR2 SYDVKM. Trimming took 8 bases from V and 2 from J; bases not matched to a gene: 4. This CDR3 region has 14 residues. This chain's CDR3 is CASLPSGAYNEQFF. Here the CDR3 DNA reads TGTGCCAGCCTACCTAGCGGGGCCTACAATGAGCAGTTCTTC.

The CDR3 loop is CASSLTGSSYNEQFF. As DNA, the CDR3 is TGTGCCAGCAGCCTTACAGGGAGCTCCTACAATGAGCAGTTCTTC. This chain links TRBV14 with TRBJ2-1, with D perhaps matching TRBD1 (6 bases). Per the germline V gene, CDR1 is SGHDN and CDR2 is FVKESK. CDR3 length equals 15 residues. The V gene lost 4 bases and the J gene lost 0 bases, with 10 bases spanning the gap.